The 17 T cell receptor beta chains in this list originate from one sample, sequenced in a study of cytomegalovirus exposure and HLA in healthy donors. The PCR employed 60 Vbeta primers together with 13 Jbeta primers. Measured with immunoSEQ multiplex PCR; TCRdb has only the in-frame clones, and not every one. The data show about 190,000 clones, 75% to 90% seen once. Specimen: PBMCs. The receptors stem from a woman in her 30s in good health and CMV-seronegative.

J is TRBJ2-1 and V is TRBV18; a weak D match, TRBD1 (6 bases). V was trimmed by 2 bases and J by 9 bases, leaving 17 bases between them. The V gene's germline CDR1 is KGHSH and CDR2 LQKENI. CDR3 length equals 15 residues. The CDR3 protein is CASSPGVDREGEQFF. In DNA form, the CDR3 reads TGTGCCAGCTCACCAGGAGTGGACAGAGAAGGTGAGCAGTTCTTC. The full variable domain, completed using reference TRBV18 and TRBJ2-1, is NAGVMQNPRHLVRRRGQEARLRCSPMKGHSHVYWYRQLPEEGLKFMVYLQKENIIDESGMPKERFSAEFPKEGPSILRIQQVVRGDSAAYFCASSPGVDREGEQFFGPGTRLTVL.

The chain combines TRBV5-5 with TRBJ2-1; 10 nucleotides agree with TRBD1. This CDR3 is built from 16 residues. The germline V gene has CDR1 SGHKS and CDR2 YYEKEE (reference sequence). Trimming cost V 4 bases and J 7 bases; bases outside gene matches: 11. CDR3 in DNA: TGTGCCAGCAGCACCCCGACAGGGGGCGCAGATAATGAGCAGTTCTTC. It translates to CASSTPTGGADNEQFF.

The rearrangement uses TRBV6-6 and TRBJ1-6, with TRBD1 identical over 8 bases. CDR1 and CDR2 (germline): MNHNY, SVGAGI (reference sequence). CDR3 size: 14 residues. Losses at the gene ends were 5 bases for V and 6 bases for J; bases not matched to a gene: 3. Written as DNA, the CDR3 is TGTGCCAGCAGTACAGGACAGGGTAATTCACCCCTCCACTTT. Translation gives CASSTGQGNSPLHF.

The rearrangement uses TRBV6-1 and TRBJ2-7; 12 positions match TRBD1. Germline trimming cut 9 bases from V and 7 bases from J; bases unmatched to any gene: 10. Germline V gene data show CDR1 as MNHNS and CDR2 as SASEGT. CDR3 length equals 14 residues. The CDR3 loop is CASKGGQGAREQYF. The DNA for the CDR3 is TGTGCCAGTAAGGGGGGACAGGGGGCGCGGGAGCAGTACTTC.

This clone was seen only once. This chain connects TRBV28 to TRBJ2-4; D is undetermined. The CDR3 has 15 amino acids. Germline CDR1 is MDHEN and CDR2 is SYDVKM. Trimming shortened V by 3 bases and J by 1 base, and 10 bases separated the two germline ends. CDR3 in amino acids: CASSLPVEAKNIQYF. CDR3 in DNA: TGTGCCAGCAGTTTGCCGGTGGAGGCCAAAAACATTCAGTACTTC.

J is TRBJ2-3 and V is TRBV14; D is unresolved. The CDR3 consists of 15 residues. V was trimmed by 0 bases and J by 3 bases, leaving 10 bases between them. Germline V CDR1 and CDR2: SGHDN, FVKESK. Here the CDR3 DNA reads TGTGCCAGCAGCCAAGAATATAGCAGTACAGATACGCAGTATTTT. Protein product: CASSQEYSSTDTQYF. The whole variable domain, filled in from reference TRBV14 and TRBJ2-3, reads EAGVTQFPSHSVIEKGQTVTLRCDPISGHDNLYWYRRVMGKEIKFLLHFVKESKQDESGMPNNRFLAERTGGTYSTLKVQPAELEDSGVYFCASSQEYSSTDTQYFGPGTRLTVL.

The genes are TRBV27 and TRBJ2-7, with D possibly being TRBD1 (5 bases). This CDR3 contains 15 residues. Between the trimmed V and J ends, which lost 5 bases and 1 base, there was a span of 15 bases. CDR1 and CDR2 from the germline V gene are MNHEY and SMNVEV (reference sequence). The CDR3 loop reads CASSPRPDSSYEQYF. In nucleotides, the CDR3 is TGTGCCAGCAGTCCCCGACCCGACAGTTCCTACGAGCAGTACTTC.

This clone was observed a handful of times. This rearrangement joins TRBV2 to TRBJ1-2, with D possibly being TRBD1 (6 bases). This CDR3 has 12 residues. CDR1 SNHLY and CDR2 FYNNEI come from the germline V gene. Trimming stripped 5 bases from V and 4 bases from J, with 8 bases between. The CDR3 nucleotides read TGTGCCAGCAGTATGACAGGCTATGGCTACACCTTC. Translation gives CASSMTGYGYTF.

This clone was counted once. The chain links TRBV7-9 to TRBJ2-5; D remains ambiguous. The ends were cut back, 4 bases at V and 5 bases at J, with 5 bases in the middle. The CDR3 extends over 11 amino acids. Germline CDR1 reads SEHNR; CDR2 reads FQNEAQ (reference sequence). This chain's CDR3 is CASSSGETQYF. For the CDR3, the DNA is TGTGCCAGCAGCTCGGGTGAGACCCAGTACTTC.

The chain recombines TRBV5-8 with TRBJ2-1, with 7 nucleotides matching TRBD2. This CDR3 has 17 amino acids. Germline CDR1 is SGHTS and CDR2 is YDEGEE. With V trimmed by 3 bases and J by 7 bases, 16 bases remained unmatched. The CDR3 sequence: CASSYSGGGYFGNEQFF. For the CDR3, the DNA is TGTGCCAGCAGCTACTCGGGCGGGGGATACTTTGGTAATGAGCAGTTCTTC.

The CDR3 spells CASSDGYNEQFF. In nucleotides, the CDR3 is TGTGCCAGCAGTGACGGCTACAATGAGCAGTTCTTC. This rearrangement joins TRBV6-1 to TRBJ2-1; D is ambiguous. Germline V gene data show CDR1 as MNHNS and CDR2 as SASEGT. The V end was cut by 3 bases, the J end by 3 bases, with 3 bases between. This CDR3 contains 12 residues.

CDR3 coding DNA: TGTGCCAGCAGAATAACGCCTAGCGGGGGGGCGACAGATACGCAGTATTTT. Translating gives CASRITPSGGATDTQYF. The V and J genes are TRBV28 and TRBJ2-3, with 12 bases matching TRBD2. The junction had 10 bases not matched to a gene; V was cut back by 6 bases and J by 3 bases. Germline-derived CDR1 and CDR2 are MDHEN and SYDVKM. The CDR3 consists of 17 residues.

The chain links TRBV19 to TRBJ2-3; 12 positions match TRBD2. Germline CDR1 reads LNHDA; CDR2 reads SQIVND (reference sequence). The CDR3 loop spans 14 amino acids. V lost 7 bases, J lost 4 bases, and 3 bases stayed unmatched. The CDR3 sequence: CASTSSGGADTQYF. The CDR3 DNA sequence: TGTGCCAGTACCTCTAGCGGGGGGGCAGATACGCAGTATTTT.

The chain recombines TRBV6-1 with TRBJ1-5, with TRBD1 identical over 7 bases. The junction had 11 bases not matched to a gene; V was cut back by 11 bases and J by 7 bases. Germline V gene data show CDR1 as MNHNS and CDR2 as SASEGT. The CDR3 contains 13 residues. The chain's CDR3 is CALRGGEEQPQHF. In DNA, the CDR3 is TGTGCCCTAAGAGGGGGCGAGGAGCAGCCCCAGCATTTT.

The chain couples TRBV4-2 to TRBJ2-5; 7 bases align to TRBD1. The germline CDR1 and CDR2 sequences are LGHNA and YNFKEQ. The CDR3 runs 14 residues. The J segment lost 4 bases and the V segment lost 0 bases, leaving 2 bases of the junction unmatched. The CDR3 DNA is TGTGCCAGCAGCCAAGATAGGGGGCGAGAGACCCAGTACTTC. This codes for CASSQDRGRETQYF.

The chain has TRBV5-1 and TRBJ2-3; the D is unclear. CDR3 length: 14 amino acids. V was cut by 4 bases and J by 2 bases, with 11 bases left in between. In germline, CDR1 is SGHRS, CDR2 YFSETQ. The CDR3 reads CASSGQVDTDTQYF. Here the CDR3 DNA reads TGCGCCAGCAGCGGGCAGGTAGACACAGATACGCAGTATTTT.

This sequence joins TRBV14 and TRBJ2-7; D is possibly TRBD1 (6 bases). Germline CDR1 is SGHDN and CDR2 is FVKESK. Trimming took off 4 bases at V and 0 bases at J, with 13 bases between the two ends. The CDR3 has 15 amino acids. CDR3 DNA: TGTGCCAGCAGCCCTACGACAGGCCTCTCCTACGAGCAGTACTTC. This translates into CASSPTTGLSYEQYF.